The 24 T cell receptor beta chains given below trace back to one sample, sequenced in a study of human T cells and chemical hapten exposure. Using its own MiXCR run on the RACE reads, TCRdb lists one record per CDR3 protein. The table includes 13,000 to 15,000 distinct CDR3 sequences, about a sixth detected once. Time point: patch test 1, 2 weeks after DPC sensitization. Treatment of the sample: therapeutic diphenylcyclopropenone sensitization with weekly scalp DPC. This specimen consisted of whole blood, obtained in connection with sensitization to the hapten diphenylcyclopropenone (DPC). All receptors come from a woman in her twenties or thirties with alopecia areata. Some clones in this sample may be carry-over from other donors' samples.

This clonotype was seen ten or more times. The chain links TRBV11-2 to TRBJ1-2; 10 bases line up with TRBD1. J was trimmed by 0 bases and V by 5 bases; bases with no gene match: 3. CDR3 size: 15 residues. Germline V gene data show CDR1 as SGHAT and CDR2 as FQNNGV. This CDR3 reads CASSRGQGANYGYTF. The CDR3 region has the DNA TGTGCCAGCAGCCGCGGACAGGGGGCTAACTATGGCTACACCTTC. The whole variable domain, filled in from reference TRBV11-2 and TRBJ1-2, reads EAGVAQSPRYKIIEKRQSVAFWCNPISGHATLYWYQQILGQGPKLLIQFQNNGVVDDSQLPKDRFSAERLKGVDSTLKIQPAKLEDSAVYLCASSRGQGANYGYTFGSGTRLTVV.

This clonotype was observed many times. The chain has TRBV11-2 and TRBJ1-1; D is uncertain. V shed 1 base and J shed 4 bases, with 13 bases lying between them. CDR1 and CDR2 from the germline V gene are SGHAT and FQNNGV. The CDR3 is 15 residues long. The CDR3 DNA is TGTGCCAGCAGCTTAGGAGAGGGTCTGAGCACTGAAGCTTTCTTT. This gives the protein CASSLGEGLSTEAFF.

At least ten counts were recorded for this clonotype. The CDR3 DNA is TGTGCCAGCAGCTTACTATCCGGGGCTACTAACACCGGGGAGCTGTTTTTT. It codes for CASSLLSGATNTGELFF. The V gene is TRBV7-6, the J gene TRBJ2-2; either TRBD1 or TRBD2 may supply D (5 bases each). From germline, CDR1 is SGHVS and CDR2 FNYEAQ. Trimming stripped 2 bases from V and 2 bases from J, with 15 bases between. This CDR3 is 17 amino acids long.

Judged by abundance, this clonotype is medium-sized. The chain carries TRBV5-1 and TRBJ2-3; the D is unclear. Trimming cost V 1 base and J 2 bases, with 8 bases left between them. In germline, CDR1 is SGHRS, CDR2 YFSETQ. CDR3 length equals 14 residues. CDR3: CASSLRQVTDTQYF. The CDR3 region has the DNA TGCGCCAGCAGCTTGAGGCAGGTCACAGATACGCAGTATTTT.

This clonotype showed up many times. CDR3 bases: TGCAGCGTTGAAGGCCGCGGTGAAAAACTGTTTTTT. Its protein product is CSVEGRGEKLFF. The chain joins TRBV29-1 to TRBJ1-4; D not certain. The germline CDR1 and CDR2 sequences are SQVTM and ANQGSEA. V dropped 1 base and J dropped 7 bases, with 7 bases sitting between them. The CDR3 sequence is 12 residues long.

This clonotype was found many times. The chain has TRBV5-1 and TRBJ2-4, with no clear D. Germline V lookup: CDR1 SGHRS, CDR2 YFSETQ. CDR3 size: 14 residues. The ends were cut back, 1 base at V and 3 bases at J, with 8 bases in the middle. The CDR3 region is CASSLTEYKNIQYF. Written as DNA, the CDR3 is TGCGCCAGCAGCTTGACCGAGTACAAAAACATTCAGTACTTC.

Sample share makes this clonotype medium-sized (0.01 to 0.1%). CDR3 residues: CASRSTGNSGNTIYF. The CDR3 DNA is TGTGCCAGCAGGTCCACAGGGAACTCTGGAAACACCATATATTTT. This chain connects TRBV6-5 to TRBJ1-3, with a possible D match to TRBD1 (6 bases). Trimming stripped 6 bases from V and 0 bases from J, with 12 bases between. CDR3 length: 15 residues. Per germline, CDR1 MNHEY and CDR2 SVGAGI.

CDR3 protein: CASSFGLLETQYF. The CDR3, as DNA: TGTGCCAGCAGCTTCGGCTTACTGGAGACCCAGTACTTC. The chain recombines TRBV7-3 with TRBJ2-5, with unresolved D. Between the trimmed V and J ends, which lost 3 bases and 5 bases, there was a span of 10 bases. This CDR3 comprises 13 residues. CDR1 and CDR2 (germline): SGHTA, FQGTGA.

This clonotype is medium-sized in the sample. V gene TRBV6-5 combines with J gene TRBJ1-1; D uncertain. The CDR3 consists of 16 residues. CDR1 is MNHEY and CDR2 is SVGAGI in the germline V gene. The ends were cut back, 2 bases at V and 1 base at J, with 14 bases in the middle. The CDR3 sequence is CASSYVRTLWNTEAFF. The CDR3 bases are TGTGCCAGCAGTTACGTTAGGACGCTTTGGAACACTGAAGCTTTCTTT.

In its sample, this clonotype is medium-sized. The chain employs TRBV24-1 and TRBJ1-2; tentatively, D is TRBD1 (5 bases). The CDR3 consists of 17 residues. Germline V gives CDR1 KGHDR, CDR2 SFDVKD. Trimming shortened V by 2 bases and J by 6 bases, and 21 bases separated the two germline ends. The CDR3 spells CATSDSSPHWGYNGYTF. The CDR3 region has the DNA TGTGCCACCAGTGATTCGTCACCTCATTGGGGGTATAATGGCTACACCTTC.

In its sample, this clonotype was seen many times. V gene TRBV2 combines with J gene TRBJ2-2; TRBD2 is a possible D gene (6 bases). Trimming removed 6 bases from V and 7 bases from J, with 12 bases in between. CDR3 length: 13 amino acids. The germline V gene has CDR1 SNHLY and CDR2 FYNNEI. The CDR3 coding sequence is TGTGCCAGCAGCTCGGGACTGAGCGGGGAGCTGTTTTTT. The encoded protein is CASSSGLSGELFF.

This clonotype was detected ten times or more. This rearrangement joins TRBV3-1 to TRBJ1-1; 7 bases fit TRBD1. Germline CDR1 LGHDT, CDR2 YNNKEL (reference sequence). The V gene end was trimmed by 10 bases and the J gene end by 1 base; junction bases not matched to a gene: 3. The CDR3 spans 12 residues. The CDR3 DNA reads TGTGCCACAAGACAGGGGAACACTGAAGCTTTCTTT. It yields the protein CATRQGNTEAFF.

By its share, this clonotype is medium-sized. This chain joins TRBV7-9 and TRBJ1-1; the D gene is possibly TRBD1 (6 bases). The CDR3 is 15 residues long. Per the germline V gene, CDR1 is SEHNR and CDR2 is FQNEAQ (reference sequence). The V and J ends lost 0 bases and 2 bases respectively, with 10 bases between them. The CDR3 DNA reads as TGTGCCAGCAGCTTAGCGCCAGGGGCCAACACTGAAGCTTTCTTT. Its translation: CASSLAPGANTEAFF.

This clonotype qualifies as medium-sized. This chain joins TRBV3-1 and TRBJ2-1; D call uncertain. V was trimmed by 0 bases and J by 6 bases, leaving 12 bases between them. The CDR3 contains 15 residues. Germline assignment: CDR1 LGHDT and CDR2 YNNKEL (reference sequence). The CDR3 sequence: CASSQDDARSNEQFF. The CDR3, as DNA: TGTGCCAGCAGCCAAGATGACGCCCGGAGCAATGAGCAGTTCTTC.

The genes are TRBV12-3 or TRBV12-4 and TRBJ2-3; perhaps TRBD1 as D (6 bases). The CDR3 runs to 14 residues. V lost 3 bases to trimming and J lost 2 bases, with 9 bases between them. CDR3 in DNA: TGTGCCAGCAGTTTGGGACAAATCACAGATACGCAGTATTTT. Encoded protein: CASSLGQITDTQYF.

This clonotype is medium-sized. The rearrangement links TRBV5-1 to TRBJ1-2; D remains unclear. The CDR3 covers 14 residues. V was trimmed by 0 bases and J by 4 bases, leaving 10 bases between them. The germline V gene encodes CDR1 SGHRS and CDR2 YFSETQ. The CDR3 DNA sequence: TGCGCCAGCAGCTTGGGCGATGGTGTCTATGGCTACACCTTC. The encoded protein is CASSLGDGVYGYTF.

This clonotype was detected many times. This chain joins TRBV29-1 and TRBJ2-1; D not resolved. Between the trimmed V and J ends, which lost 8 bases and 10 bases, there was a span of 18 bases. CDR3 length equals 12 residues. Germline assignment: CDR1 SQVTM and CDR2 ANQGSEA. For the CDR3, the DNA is TGCAGCCCGGACCCTCTCGACGGAGAGCAGTTCTTC. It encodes CSPDPLDGEQFF.

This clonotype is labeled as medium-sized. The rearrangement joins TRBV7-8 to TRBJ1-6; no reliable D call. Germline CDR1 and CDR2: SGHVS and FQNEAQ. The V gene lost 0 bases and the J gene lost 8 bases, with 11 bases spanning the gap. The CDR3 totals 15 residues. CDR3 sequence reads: CASSLARLGYSPLHF. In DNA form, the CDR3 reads TGTGCCAGCAGCTTAGCCAGGTTGGGATATTCACCCCTCCACTTT.

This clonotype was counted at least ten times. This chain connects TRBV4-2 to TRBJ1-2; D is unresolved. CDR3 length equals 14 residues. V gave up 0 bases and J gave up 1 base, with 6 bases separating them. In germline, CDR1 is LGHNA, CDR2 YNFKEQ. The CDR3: CASSQERGNYGYTF. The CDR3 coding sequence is TGTGCCAGCAGCCAAGAACGGGGTAACTATGGCTACACCTTC.

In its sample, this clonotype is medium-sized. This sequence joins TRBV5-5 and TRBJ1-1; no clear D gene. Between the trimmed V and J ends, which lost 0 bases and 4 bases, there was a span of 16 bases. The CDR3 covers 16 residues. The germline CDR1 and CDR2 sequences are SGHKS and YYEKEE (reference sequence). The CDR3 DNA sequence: TGTGCCAGCAGCTTGGAGGTTGTTGGACGGGGCACTGAAGCTTTCTTT. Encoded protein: CASSLEVVGRGTEAFF.

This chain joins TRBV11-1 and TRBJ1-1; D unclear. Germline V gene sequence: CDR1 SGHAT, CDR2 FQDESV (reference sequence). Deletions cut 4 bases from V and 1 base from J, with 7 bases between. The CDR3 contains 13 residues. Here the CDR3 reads CASSYETNTEAFF. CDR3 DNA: TGTGCCAGCAGCTATGAGACGAACACTGAAGCTTTCTTT. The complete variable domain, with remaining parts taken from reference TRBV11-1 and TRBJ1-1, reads EAEVAQSPRYKITEKSQAVAFWCDPISGHATLYWYRQILGQGPELLVQFQDESVVDDSQLPKDRFSAERLKGVDSTLKIQPAELGDSAMYLCASSYETNTEAFFGQGTRLTVV.

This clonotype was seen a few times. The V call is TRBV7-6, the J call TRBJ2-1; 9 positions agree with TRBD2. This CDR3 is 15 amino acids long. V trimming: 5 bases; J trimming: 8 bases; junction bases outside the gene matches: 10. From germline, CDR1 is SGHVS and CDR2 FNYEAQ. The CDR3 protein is CASSPSGLAGYEQFF. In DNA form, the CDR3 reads TGTGCCAGCAGCCCTTCTGGGCTAGCGGGATATGAGCAGTTCTTC.

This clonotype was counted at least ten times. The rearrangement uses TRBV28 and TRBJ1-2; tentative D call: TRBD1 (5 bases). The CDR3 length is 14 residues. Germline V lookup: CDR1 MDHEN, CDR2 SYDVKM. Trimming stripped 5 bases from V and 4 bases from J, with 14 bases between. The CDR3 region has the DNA TGTGCCAGCAGTCCGCTGCACAGGCCCTATGGCTACACCTTC. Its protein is CASSPLHRPYGYTF.

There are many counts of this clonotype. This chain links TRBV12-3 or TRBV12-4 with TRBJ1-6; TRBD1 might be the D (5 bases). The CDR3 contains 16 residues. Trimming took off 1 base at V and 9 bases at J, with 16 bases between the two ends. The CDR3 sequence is CASSLGSGSGGSPLHF. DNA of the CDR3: TGTGCCAGCAGTTTAGGGTCAGGGAGCGGTGGTTCACCCCTCCACTTT.